The 8 T cell receptor beta chains presented below share a single source sample, sequenced in a study of T cell repertoires in cytomegalovirus infection. In TCRdb, the reads were re-called with MiXCR into one record per CDR3 protein. The sample holds about 490,000 distinct CDR3 sequences, about 26% seen once. Material for sequencing was PBMCs. The receptor set was obtained from a human donor in good health (CMV status not recorded). Some clones in this sample may be carry-over from other donors' samples.

The chain carries TRBV10-3 and TRBJ2-7, with 9 bases aligning to TRBD2. Germline CDR1 is ENHRY and CDR2 is SYGVKD. The V and J ends lost 3 bases and 7 bases, in that order; junction bases with no gene match: 10. This CDR3 contains 15 residues. Here the CDR3 DNA reads TGTGCCATCAGTGACTGGGCTAGCGGGACTCGGGAGCAGTACGTC. Translating gives CAISDWASGTREQYV.

The chain uses TRBV7-9 and TRBJ1-4; 7 bases align to TRBD1. J was trimmed by 7 bases and V by 2 bases; bases with no gene match: 4. The CDR3 loop spans 14 amino acids. The germline gives CDR1 SEHNR, CDR2 FQNEAQ (reference sequence). CDR3 DNA: TGTGCCAGCAGCTTAACCAGGGGGGGTGAAAAACTGTTTTTT. It codes for CASSLTRGGEKLFF.

Only a few counts were recorded for this clonotype. This chain connects TRBV4-3 to TRBJ2-7; D is unresolved. Germline CDR1 is LGHNA and CDR2 is YSLEER. The CDR3 runs 14 residues. V gave up 0 bases and J gave up 0 bases, with 6 bases separating them. In DNA, the CDR3 is TGCGCCAGCAGCCAAGATCGCCTCTCCTACGAGCAGTACTTC. It translates to CASSQDRLSYEQYF.

This clonotype showed up just a few times. The chain is built from TRBV5-4 and TRBJ2-2; TRBD1 matches 8 bases. Germline V gives CDR1 SGHNT, CDR2 YYREEE (reference sequence). V lost 4 bases to trimming and J lost 4 bases; unmatched junction nucleotides: 6. The CDR3 has 15 amino acids. The CDR3 region has the DNA TGTGCCAGCAGCACTCGGACAGGGCGCACCGGGGAGCTGTTTTTT. It translates to CASSTRTGRTGELFF.

V is TRBV19 and J is TRBJ1-5; 7 bases fit TRBD1. Germline assignment: CDR1 LNHDA and CDR2 SQIVND (reference sequence). J was trimmed by 3 bases and V by 5 bases; bases with no gene match: 4. This CDR3 is 14 amino acids long. For the CDR3, the DNA is TGTGCCAGTAGTTACGACAGGGACAATCAGCCCCAGCATTTT. It codes for CASSYDRDNQPQHF.

The rearrangement links TRBV20-1 to TRBJ1-3, with a weak D call TRBD1 (6 bases). The V end was cut by 3 bases, the J end by 11 bases, with 14 bases between. CDR1 is DFQATT and CDR2 is SNEGSKA in the germline V gene (reference sequence). This CDR3 contains 12 residues. The CDR3 DNA sequence: TGCAGTGCTAGCAGGGGCCCTGGGTCCATATATTTT. Protein: CSASRGPGSIYF.

CDR3 in DNA: TGCAGCGTTATTCACAGGGGGAATACGCAGTATTTT. This encodes CSVIHRGNTQYF. The V and J genes are TRBV29-1 and TRBJ2-3; 8 nucleotides match TRBD1. Trimming cost V 5 bases and J 7 bases; bases outside gene matches: 5. Germline V lookup: CDR1 SQVTM, CDR2 ANQGSEA. The CDR3 runs to 12 residues.

In its sample, this clonotype was seen many times. The chain uses TRBV7-2 and TRBJ2-1; D possibly uses TRBD1 or TRBD2 (6 bases each). Trimming took 6 bases from V and 3 from J, leaving 18 bases between them. The CDR3 runs to 16 residues. CDR1 is SGHTA, CDR2 FQGNSA, per germline. CDR3 sequence: CASRTGGGGSYNEQFF. CDR3 nucleotide sequence: TGTGCCAGCAGGACGGGCGGAGGGGGAAGCTACAATGAGCAGTTCTTC.